Presented here are 18 T cell receptor beta chains from one specimen sequenced in a study of T cells in Graves' hyperthyroidism and ophthalmopathy. From RNA transcripts, TCR beta CDR3 regions were amplified. Carried out on the TCR CDR3, a first-round RT-PCR used the HTBI primer set. TCRdb fed the multiplex PCR reads into MiXCR, producing one record per CDR3 protein. Of nearly 750,000 distinct CDR3 sequences in the sample, about a third were seen once. The sequencing input was blood. The receptors shown here come from a woman in her thirties or forties with Graves' hyperthyroidism.

The chain links TRBV7-2 to TRBJ2-4, with TRBD1 as a possible D gene (6 bases). Looked up from germline, CDR1 is SGHTA and CDR2 is FQGNSA. Trimming shortened V by 5 bases and J by 3 bases, and 20 bases separated the two germline ends. This CDR3 is built from 17 residues. CDR3 loop: CASSGQLTGLGKNIQYF. The CDR3 region has the DNA TGTGCCAGCAGCGGACAGCTCACAGGGTTGGGCAAAAACATTCAGTACTTC.

The rearrangement links TRBV10-3 to TRBJ1-5, with 8 bases aligning to TRBD1. The ends lost 4 bases at V and 0 bases at J; junction bases unmatched: 11. The CDR3 length is 18 residues. Germline lookup yields CDR1 ENHRY and CDR2 SYGVKD. CDR3 DNA sequence: TGTGCCATCAGTGTCTCCACAGGGGGGATACGTAGCAATCAGCCCCAGCATTTT. Translating it yields CAISVSTGGIRSNQPQHF.

This clonotype was seen more than once but under ten times. The chain carries TRBV6-5 and TRBJ1-2; D gene uncertain. This CDR3 has 14 amino acids. The germline CDR1 and CDR2 sequences are MNHEY and SVGAGI. The ends were cut back, 0 bases at V and 4 bases at J, with 9 bases in the middle. The CDR3 sequence is CASSYSKIGYGYTF. The DNA of the CDR3 is TGTGCCAGCAGTTACTCGAAGATAGGCTATGGCTACACCTTC.

The chain carries TRBV11-3 and TRBJ1-2; 8 nucleotides match TRBD1. J was trimmed by 1 base and V by 2 bases; bases with no gene match: 3. CDR3 size: 15 residues. Germline-derived CDR1 and CDR2 are SGHNT and YENEEA. In DNA, the CDR3 is TGTGCCAGCAGCTTACAGGGGGCCCTTAACTATGGCTACACCTTC. This encodes CASSLQGALNYGYTF.

Many counts were recorded for this clonotype. This chain connects TRBV10-1 to TRBJ1-6; D gene uncertain. The CDR3 is 13 residues long. V shed 5 bases and J shed 7 bases, with 9 bases lying between them. Per the germline V gene, CDR1 is WNHNN and CDR2 is SYGVQD (reference sequence). The CDR3 loop reads CASSPGMNSPLHF. CDR3 bases: TGCGCCAGCAGTCCGGGGATGAATTCACCCCTCCACTTT.

Many counts were recorded for this clonotype. The rearrangement joins TRBV24-1 to TRBJ1-2; D ambiguous. Trimming removed 3 bases at V and 6 bases at J, with 13 bases between. The germline V gene encodes CDR1 KGHDR and CDR2 SFDVKD. CDR3 length: 14 residues. The CDR3 protein is CATSDQWGSDGYTF. CDR3 in DNA: TGTGCCACCAGTGATCAGTGGGGAAGTGATGGCTACACCTTC.

The V gene is TRBV7-6, the J gene TRBJ2-5, with TRBD2 matching over 11 bases. The germline V gene encodes CDR1 SGHVS and CDR2 FNYEAQ. The CDR3 length is 18 residues. The J segment lost 4 bases and the V segment lost 2 bases, leaving 12 bases of the junction unmatched. CDR3: CASSLISGRAGEAETQYF. The CDR3 DNA is TGTGCCAGCAGCTTAATTAGCGGGAGGGCCGGTGAGGCAGAGACCCAGTACTTC.

The chain recombines TRBV11-2 with TRBJ2-7; TRBD2 agrees at 10 bases. The J call may be incorrect, as the DNA end agrees better with TRBJ2-1. The CDR3 totals 13 residues. Germline V gene data show CDR1 as SGHAT and CDR2 as FQNNGV. This chain's CDR3 is CASSVSGGREQFF. CDR3 sequence (DNA): TGTGCCAGCAGCGTTAGCGGGGGGCGCGAGCAGTTCTTC.

This chain links TRBV12-3 or TRBV12-4 with TRBJ1-1; TRBD1 matches 7 bases. CDR3 size: 13 residues. V shed 4 bases, J shed 6 bases, and the junction held 5 bases outside the gene matches. The CDR3 loop is CASSSNQGAEAFF. The CDR3 coding sequence is TGTGCCAGCAGTTCGAACCAGGGGGCTGAAGCTTTCTTT.

The chain is built from TRBV2 and TRBJ1-6; a possible D gene is TRBD1 (5 bases). This CDR3 is built from 13 residues. Trimming removed 4 bases at V and 9 bases at J, with 10 bases between. Germline loops: CDR1 SNHLY, CDR2 FYNNEI. DNA of the CDR3: TGTGCCAGCAGTGTAACAGGCCTTTCACCCCTCCACTTT. It translates to CASSVTGLSPLHF.

J is TRBJ2-7 and V is TRBV10-3; TRBD1 matches at 7 bases. The V gene's germline CDR1 is ENHRY and CDR2 SYGVKD. V was pared by 6 bases and J by 7 bases, with 18 bases of the junction left unmatched. The CDR3 consists of 16 residues. CDR3 amino acids: CAIRQGLTRYYNEQYF. CDR3 nucleotide sequence: TGTGCCATCAGACAGGGGCTCACACGGTACTACAATGAGCAGTACTTC.

Here the CDR3 reads CASSLQDSSEAFF. CDR3 DNA: TGTGCCAGCAGCCTACAGGACAGCTCTGAAGCTTTCTTT. V usage is TRBV12-3 or TRBV12-4 and J usage is TRBJ1-1, with D possibly being TRBD1 (6 bases). The CDR3 contains 13 residues. Trimming pared 6 bases from V and 6 bases from J, leaving 14 bases between.

The chain combines TRBV7-2 with TRBJ2-7; possibly TRBD1 or TRBD2 for D (6 bases each). From germline, CDR1 is SGHTA and CDR2 FQGNSA. The CDR3 consists of 16 residues. V was cut by 4 bases and J by 7 bases, with 23 bases left in between. CDR3 region: CASSSSLGAGYNEQYF. The CDR3 nucleotides are TGTGCCAGCAGCTCCAGTCTGGGGGCGGGGTACAATGAGCAGTACTTC.

CDR3 coding DNA: TGTGCCAGCAGTTTATCTACAGTTTCTAATGAAAAACTGTTTTTT. Protein sequence: CASSLSTVSNEKLFF. The J gene is TRBJ1-4, the V gene TRBV27; unclear D gene. Germline V gene sequence: CDR1 MNHEY, CDR2 SMNVEV (reference sequence). With 0 bases removed from V and 3 bases from J, the gap between germline ends came to 8 bases. This CDR3 is 15 amino acids long. The complete variable domain, with remaining parts taken from reference TRBV27 and TRBJ1-4, reads EAQVTQNPRYLITVTGKKLTVTCSQNMNHEYMSWYRQDPGLGLRQIYYSMNVEVTDKGDVPEGYKVSRKEKRNFPLILESPSPNQTSLYFCASSLSTVSNEKLFFGSGTQLSVL.

This clonotype has just a few counts. The chain's CDR3 is CASRGEGTGANVLTF. CDR3 bases: TGTGCCAGCAGGGGAGAGGGAACTGGGGCCAACGTCCTGACTTTC. V gene TRBV11-2 combines with J gene TRBJ2-6, with D perhaps matching TRBD2 (5 bases). The CDR3 loop spans 15 amino acids. The germline V gene has CDR1 SGHAT and CDR2 FQNNGV. Trimming pared 6 bases from V and 2 bases from J, leaving 11 bases between.

This clonotype was seen more than once but under ten times. CDR3 loop: CASSLRRSNTGELFF. CDR3 nucleotides: TGTGCCAGCAGCTTGCGGCGGTCCAACACCGGGGAGCTGTTTTTT. The rearrangement uses TRBV5-8 and TRBJ2-2; unclear D gene. The CDR3 covers 15 residues. The germline CDR1 and CDR2 sequences are SGHTS and YDEGEE. V shed 1 base and J shed 2 bases, with 9 bases lying between them.

This clonotype was detected many times. This rearrangement joins TRBV10-1 to TRBJ2-7; TRBD1 or TRBD2 may be the D gene (5 bases each). Germline assignment: CDR1 WNHNN and CDR2 SYGVQD (reference sequence). The V end was cut by 11 bases, the J end by 0 bases, with 11 bases between. The CDR3 covers 12 residues. The CDR3 loop reads CAPGTRSYEQYF. CDR3 bases: TGCGCCCCCGGGACCCGCTCCTACGAGCAGTACTTC.

CDR3 sequence: CSARAGRGDEQYF. The DNA of the CDR3 is TGCAGTGCTAGAGCGGGAAGGGGTGACGAGCAGTACTTC. This chain joins TRBV20-1 and TRBJ2-7; D is tentatively TRBD1 or TRBD2 (5 bases each). There are 13 residues in the CDR3. Germline values: CDR1 DFQATT, CDR2 SNEGSKA (reference sequence). The germline V and J ends were trimmed by 1 base and 5 bases, with 12 bases remaining between them.